This TCR beta chain came from a study of cytomegalovirus exposure and HLA in healthy donors. Study-level points and caveats: Likely technical artifact: a cluster of highly shared sequence variants. Reportedly, TCR beta sequences accurately predicted HLA-A and HLA-B alleles in most subjects.

The PCR employed 60 Vbeta primers together with 13 Jbeta primers. Produced via immunoSEQ multiplex PCR; TCRdb's table is partial and in-frame only. Of fewer than 120,000 clones detected, more than 75% appear once; the ten largest clones hold 1.5% to 2%. This clone was picked up one time. The antigen remains unidentified. Germline lookup yields CDR1 ENHRY and CDR2 SYGVKD. This CDR3 contains 14 residues. The V segment lost 7 bases and the J segment 2 bases; nucleotides outside the gene matches: 4. The J gene is TRBJ2-2, the V gene TRBV10-3; 7 bases agree with TRBD1. This clonotype originated in a man aged 35-49 years in good health and CMV-seronegative. The sequenced sample consisted of PBMCs. CDR3 DNA sequence: TGTGCCATCAATTGGGACAGCAACACCGGGGAGCTGTTTTTT. This gives the protein CAINWDSNTGELFF.